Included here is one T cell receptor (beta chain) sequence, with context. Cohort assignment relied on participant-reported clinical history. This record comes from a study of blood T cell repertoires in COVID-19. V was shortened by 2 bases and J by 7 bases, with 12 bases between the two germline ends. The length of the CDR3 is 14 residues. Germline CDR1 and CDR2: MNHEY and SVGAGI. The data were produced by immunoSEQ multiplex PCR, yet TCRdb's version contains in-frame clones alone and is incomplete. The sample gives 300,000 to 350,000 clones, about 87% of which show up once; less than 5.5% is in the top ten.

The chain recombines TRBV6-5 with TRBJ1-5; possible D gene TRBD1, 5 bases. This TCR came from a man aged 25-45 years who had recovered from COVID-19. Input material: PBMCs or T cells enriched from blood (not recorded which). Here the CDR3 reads CASSYGGANQPQHF. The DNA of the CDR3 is TGTGCCAGCAGTTACGGCGGGGCTAACCAGCCCCAGCATTTT.